This TCR beta chain was identified in a study of shared clonotypes between healthy human individuals. CD45RO negativity and positive selection for CCR7 defined naive CD8 cells, a population that excluded terminally differentiated effector memory CD45RA+ cells. To note about this clone: Its cognate antigen is unknown.

Some clones are missing from TCRdb's copy, which holds only in-frame ones; the method was immunoSEQ multiplex PCR. Among more than 2 million clones listed, 85% to 95% were seen once. The CDR3 sequence is 16 residues long. With 2 bases clipped from V and 3 bases from J, the junction kept 9 bases outside the gene matches. Germline V gene lookup returns CDR1 MNHNS and CDR2 SASEGT. Study results and limitations: Rarefaction analysis demonstrated incomplete sorted-subset sequencing notwithstanding large depth. Non-shared clonotypes had lower generation probabilities than clonotypes shared by all four sorted-subset donors. Across subsets, estimated richness was generally greater for naive than for memory populations.

The TCR originated in a man between 18 and 29 years old in good health. Some clones in this sample may be carry-over from other donors' samples. This sequence joins TRBV6-1 and TRBJ1-1, with TRBD1 matching over 7 bases. The sample was naive CD8+ T cells from PBMCs. The CDR3 reads CASSETTGSGYTEAFF. CDR3 bases: TGTGCCAGCAGTGAAACGACAGGGTCAGGATACACTGAAGCTTTCTTT.